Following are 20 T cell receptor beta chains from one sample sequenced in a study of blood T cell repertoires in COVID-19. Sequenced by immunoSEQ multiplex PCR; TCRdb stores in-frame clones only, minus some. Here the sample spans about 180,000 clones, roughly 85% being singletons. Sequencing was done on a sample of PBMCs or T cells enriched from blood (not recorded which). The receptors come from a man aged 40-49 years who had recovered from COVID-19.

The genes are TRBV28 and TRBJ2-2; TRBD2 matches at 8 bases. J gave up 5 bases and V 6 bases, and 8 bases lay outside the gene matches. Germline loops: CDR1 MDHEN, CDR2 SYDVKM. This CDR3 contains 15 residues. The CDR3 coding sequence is TGTGCCAGCAGCCCCAGGACTAGCCTTACCGGGGAGCTGTTTTTT. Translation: CASSPRTSLTGELFF.

The CDR3 sequence is CASSRGTDYGYTF. CDR3 sequence (DNA): TGTGCCAGTAGTAGGGGGACAGACTATGGCTACACCTTC. The chain recombines TRBV19 with TRBJ1-2, with 7 positions matching TRBD1. The germline gives CDR1 LNHDA, CDR2 SQIVND (reference sequence). Trimming at V came to 4 bases and at J to 3 bases, leaving 2 bases not matched to a gene. CDR3 length: 13 amino acids. The full variable domain, rest sourced from reference TRBV19 and TRBJ1-2, is DGGITQSPKYLFRKEGQNVTLSCEQNLNHDAMYWYRQDPGQGLRLIYYSQIVNDFQKGDIAEGYSVSREKKESFPLTVTSAQKNPTAFYLCASSRGTDYGYTFGSGTRLTVV.

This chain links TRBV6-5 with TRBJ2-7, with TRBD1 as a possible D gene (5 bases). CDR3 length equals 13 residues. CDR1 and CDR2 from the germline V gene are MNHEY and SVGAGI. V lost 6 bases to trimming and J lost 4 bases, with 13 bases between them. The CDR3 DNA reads TGTGCCAGCAGGACAGCGTTTTCTTACGAGCAGTACTTC. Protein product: CASRTAFSYEQYF.

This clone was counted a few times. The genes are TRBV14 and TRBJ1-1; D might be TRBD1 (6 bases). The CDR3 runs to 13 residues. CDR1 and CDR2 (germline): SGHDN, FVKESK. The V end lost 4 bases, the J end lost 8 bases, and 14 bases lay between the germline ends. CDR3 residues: CASSLTTGTEAFF. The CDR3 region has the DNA TGTGCCAGCAGCCTGACTACCGGGACAGAAGCTTTCTTT.

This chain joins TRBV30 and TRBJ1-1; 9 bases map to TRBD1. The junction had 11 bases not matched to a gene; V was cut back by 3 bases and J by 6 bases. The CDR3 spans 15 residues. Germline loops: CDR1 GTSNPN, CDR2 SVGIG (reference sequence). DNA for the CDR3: TGTGCCTGGAGGGGAGAAACGGACAGGGGCCCTGAAGCTTTCTTT. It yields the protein CAWRGETDRGPEAFF.

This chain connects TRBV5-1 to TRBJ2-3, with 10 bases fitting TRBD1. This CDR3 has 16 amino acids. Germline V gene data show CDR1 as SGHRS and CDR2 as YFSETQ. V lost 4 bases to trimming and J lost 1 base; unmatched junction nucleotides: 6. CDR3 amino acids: CASSTRQGAGTDTQYF. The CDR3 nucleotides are TGCGCCAGCAGCACTAGACAGGGGGCAGGCACAGATACGCAGTATTTT. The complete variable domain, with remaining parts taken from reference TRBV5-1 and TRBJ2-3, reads KAGVTQTPRYLIKTRGQQVTLSCSPISGHRSVSWYQQTPGQGLQFLFEYFSETQRNKGNFPGRFSGRQFSNSRSEMNVSTLELGDSALYLCASSTRQGAGTDTQYFGPGTRLTVL.

This CDR3 is CAIGTVHNEQFF. The CDR3 nucleotides are TGTGCCATTGGGACTGTCCACAATGAGCAGTTCTTC. This chain joins TRBV6-5 and TRBJ2-1, with D perhaps matching TRBD2 (6 bases). The CDR3 totals 12 residues. Germline V lookup: CDR1 MNHEY, CDR2 SVGAGI. Trimming took 10 bases from V and 5 from J, leaving 12 bases between them.

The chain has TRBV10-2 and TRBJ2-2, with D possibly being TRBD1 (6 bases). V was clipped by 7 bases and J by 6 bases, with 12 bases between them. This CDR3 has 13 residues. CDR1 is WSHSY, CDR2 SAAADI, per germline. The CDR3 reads CASIDRMAGELFF. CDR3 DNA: TGCGCCAGCATCGACAGGATGGCCGGGGAGCTGTTTTTT.

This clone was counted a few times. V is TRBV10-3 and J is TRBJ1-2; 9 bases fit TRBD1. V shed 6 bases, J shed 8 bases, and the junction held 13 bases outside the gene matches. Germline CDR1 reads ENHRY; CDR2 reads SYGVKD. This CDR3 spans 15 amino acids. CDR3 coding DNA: TGTGCCATCAGCTCAGGACAGGGGATGAGGGAGGGCTACACCTTC. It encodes CAISSGQGMREGYTF.

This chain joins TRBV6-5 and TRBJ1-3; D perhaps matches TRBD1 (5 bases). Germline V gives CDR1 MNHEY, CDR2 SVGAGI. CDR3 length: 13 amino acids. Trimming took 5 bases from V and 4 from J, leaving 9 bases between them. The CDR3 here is CASSPWTGNTIYF. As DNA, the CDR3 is TGTGCCAGCAGTCCTTGGACAGGAAACACCATATATTTT.

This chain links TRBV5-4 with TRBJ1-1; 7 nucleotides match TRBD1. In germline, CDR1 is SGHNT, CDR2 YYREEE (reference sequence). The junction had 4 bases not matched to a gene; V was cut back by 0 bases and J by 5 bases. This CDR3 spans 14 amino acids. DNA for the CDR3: TGTGCCAGCAGCTTGGGAGAGGGGGCTACTGAAGCTTTCTTT. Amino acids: CASSLGEGATEAFF.

CDR3 nucleotides: TGCGCCAGCAGCTCCGGGGGGGCGCTGGCTTTCTTT. It encodes CASSSGGALAFF. The chain recombines TRBV5-1 with TRBJ1-1; tentatively, D is TRBD1 (6 bases). Trimming left V 3 bases short and J 11 bases short, with 14 bases between. CDR1 and CDR2 from the germline V gene are SGHRS and YFSETQ. The CDR3 covers 12 residues.

The CDR3 DNA is TGTGCCAGCTCACCGGCCCAGGGGGCTGATGGAAACACCATATATTTT. Residues: CASSPAQGADGNTIYF. The rearrangement links TRBV18 to TRBJ1-3; 8 nucleotides match TRBD1. J was trimmed by 3 bases and V by 3 bases; bases with no gene match: 7. CDR1 is KGHSH and CDR2 is LQKENI in the germline V gene. There are 16 residues in the CDR3.

In nucleotides, the CDR3 is TGTGCCAGCTCACCGTCAGCGGCTGGCTCTGGAAACACCATATATTTT. It codes for CASSPSAAGSGNTIYF. This chain connects TRBV18 to TRBJ1-3; no definite D call. CDR3 size: 16 residues. With 3 bases removed from V and 0 bases from J, the gap between germline ends came to 12 bases. Germline V CDR1 and CDR2: KGHSH, LQKENI.

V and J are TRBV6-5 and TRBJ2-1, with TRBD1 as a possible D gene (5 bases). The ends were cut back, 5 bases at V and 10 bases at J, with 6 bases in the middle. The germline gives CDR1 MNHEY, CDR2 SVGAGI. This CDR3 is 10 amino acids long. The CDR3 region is CASSTGEQFF. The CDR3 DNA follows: TGTGCCAGCAGTACAGGCGAGCAGTTCTTC.

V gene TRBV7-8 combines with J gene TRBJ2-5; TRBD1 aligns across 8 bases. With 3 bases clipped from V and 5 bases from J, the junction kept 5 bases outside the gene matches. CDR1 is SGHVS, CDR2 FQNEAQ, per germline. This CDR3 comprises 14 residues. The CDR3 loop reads CASSLAGGYETQYF. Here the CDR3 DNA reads TGTGCCAGCAGCTTGGCAGGGGGCTATGAGACCCAGTACTTC.

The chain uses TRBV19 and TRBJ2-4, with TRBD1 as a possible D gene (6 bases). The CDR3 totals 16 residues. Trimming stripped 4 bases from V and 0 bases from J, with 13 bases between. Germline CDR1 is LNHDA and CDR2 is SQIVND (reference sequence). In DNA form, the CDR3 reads TGTGCCAGTAGTACCTGGACAGATATAGCCAAAAACATTCAGTACTTC. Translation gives CASSTWTDIAKNIQYF. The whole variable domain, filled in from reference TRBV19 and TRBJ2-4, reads DGGITQSPKYLFRKEGQNVTLSCEQNLNHDAMYWYRQDPGQGLRLIYYSQIVNDFQKGDIAEGYSVSREKKESFPLTVTSAQKNPTAFYLCASSTWTDIAKNIQYFGAGTRLSVL.

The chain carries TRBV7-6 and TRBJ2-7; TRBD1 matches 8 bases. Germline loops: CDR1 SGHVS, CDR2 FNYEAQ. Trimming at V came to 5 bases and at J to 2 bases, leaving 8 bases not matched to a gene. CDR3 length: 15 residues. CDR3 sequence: CASSLRQGRTYEQYF. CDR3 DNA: TGTGCCAGCAGCCTCCGACAGGGGCGTACCTACGAGCAGTACTTC.

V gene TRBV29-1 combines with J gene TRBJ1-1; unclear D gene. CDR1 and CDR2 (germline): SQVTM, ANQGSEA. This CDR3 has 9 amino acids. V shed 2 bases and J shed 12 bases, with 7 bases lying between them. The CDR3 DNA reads TGCAGCGTTGAAATCGCGCCTTTCTTT. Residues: CSVEIAPFF.

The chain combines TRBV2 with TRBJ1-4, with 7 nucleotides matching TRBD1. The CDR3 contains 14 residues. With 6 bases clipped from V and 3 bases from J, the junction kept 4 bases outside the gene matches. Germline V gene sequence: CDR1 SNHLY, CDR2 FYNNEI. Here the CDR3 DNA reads TGTGCCAGCAGCACTCAGGGGGCTAATGAAAAACTGTTTTTT. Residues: CASSTQGANEKLFF.